This TCR beta chain is from a study of T cell changes during pregnancy in multiple sclerosis. TCRdb keeps only in-frame clones here, not all; method: immunoSEQ multiplex PCR. This sample has some 48,000 clones, with 95% to 96% found just once. The CDR3 runs to 14 residues. CDR1 is WNHNN and CDR2 is SYGVQD in the germline V gene (reference sequence). V was shortened by 6 bases and J by 6 bases, with 15 bases between the two germline ends. The chain employs TRBV10-1 and TRBJ1-5, with TRBD1 as a possible D gene (5 bases). The source is a female donor with multiple sclerosis, enrolled in a pregnancy study. The source material was peripheral blood, sampled in the second trimester of pregnancy. The CDR3 loop reads CASRGPSGGQPQHF. Written as DNA, the CDR3 is TGCGCCAGCAGGGGGCCCTCCGGGGGTCAGCCCCAGCATTTT.